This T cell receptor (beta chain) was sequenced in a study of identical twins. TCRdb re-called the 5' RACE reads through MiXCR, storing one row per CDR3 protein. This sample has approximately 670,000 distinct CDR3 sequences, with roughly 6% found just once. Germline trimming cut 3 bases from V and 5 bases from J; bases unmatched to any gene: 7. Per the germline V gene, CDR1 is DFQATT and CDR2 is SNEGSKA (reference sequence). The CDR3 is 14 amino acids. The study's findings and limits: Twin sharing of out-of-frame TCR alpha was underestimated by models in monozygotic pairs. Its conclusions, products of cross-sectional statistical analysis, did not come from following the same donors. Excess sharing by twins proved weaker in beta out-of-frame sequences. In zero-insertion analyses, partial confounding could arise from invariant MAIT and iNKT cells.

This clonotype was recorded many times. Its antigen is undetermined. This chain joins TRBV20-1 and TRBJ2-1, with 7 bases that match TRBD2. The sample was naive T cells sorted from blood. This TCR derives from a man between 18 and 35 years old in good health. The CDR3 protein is CSASPRTSHNEQFF. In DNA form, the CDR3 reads TGCAGTGCTAGCCCTCGGACTAGTCACAATGAGCAGTTCTTC.